The 8 T cell receptor beta chains given below trace back to one sample, sequenced in a study of human T cells and chemical hapten exposure. The time point was: patch test 3, about 24 weeks after DPC sensitization. Indicated treatment: therapeutic diphenylcyclopropenone sensitization with weekly scalp DPC. TCRdb used MiXCR to reprocess the RACE reads, holding one entry per CDR3 protein. The sample contains 150,000 to 200,000 distinct CDR3 sequences, more than 20% of which appear only once. The source was whole blood, collected in connection with sensitization to the hapten diphenylcyclopropenone (DPC). The source is a woman aged 40-49 years with alopecia areata. Some clones in this sample may be carry-over from other donors' samples.

The chain carries TRBV10-3 and TRBJ2-3; either TRBD1 or TRBD2 may fit D (6 bases each). The CDR3 extends over 14 amino acids. Trimming left V 0 bases short and J 8 bases short, with 12 bases between. Looked up from germline, CDR1 is ENHRY and CDR2 is SYGVKD. CDR3 loop: CAISESQGRSTQYF. The CDR3 DNA is TGTGCCATCAGTGAGTCGCAGGGGAGGAGTACGCAGTATTTT.

The V gene is TRBV6-6, the J gene TRBJ1-1; tentative D call: TRBD1 (5 bases). V was shortened by 6 bases and J by 7 bases, with 24 bases between the two germline ends. The germline V gene encodes CDR1 MNHNY and CDR2 SVGAGI (reference sequence). This CDR3 is built from 16 residues. The chain's CDR3 is CASRFRPGTPSGEAFF. The CDR3 DNA reads as TGTGCCAGCAGATTTCGTCCCGGGACTCCATCGGGTGAAGCTTTCTTT.

This clonotype was counted ten times or more. The V gene is TRBV29-1, the J gene TRBJ2-7, with no clear D. The germline gives CDR1 SQVTM, CDR2 ANQGSEA. The CDR3 is 12 amino acids. The V end was cut by 4 bases, the J end by 1 base, with 8 bases between. CDR3 DNA sequence: TGCAGCGTTGCGGACGGATCCTACGAGCAGTACTTC. It codes for CSVADGSYEQYF.

This clonotype has more than one count but fewer than ten. The chain links TRBV27 to TRBJ2-7; maybe TRBD2 (6 bases). The germline V gene has CDR1 MNHEY and CDR2 SMNVEV (reference sequence). The CDR3 length is 14 residues. V dropped 5 bases and J dropped 0 bases, with 11 bases sitting between them. The CDR3 DNA follows: TGTGCCAGCAGTCGTGACGGGGGCTCCTACGAGCAGTACTTC. Protein sequence: CASSRDGGSYEQYF.

Written as DNA, the CDR3 is TGTGCCAGCAGCTTAACTAGCGGGAGGGCCCTCGATGAGCAGTTCTTC. Translated, it gives CASSLTSGRALDEQFF. The rearrangement joins TRBV7-3 to TRBJ2-1; TRBD2 aligns across 11 bases. Germline lookup yields CDR1 SGHTA and CDR2 FQGTGA. The CDR3 has 16 amino acids. V gave up 0 bases and J gave up 8 bases; unmatched junction bases: 6.

The genes are TRBV12-3 or TRBV12-4 and TRBJ1-5, with a tentative D call TRBD1 (5 bases). The CDR3 is 14 amino acids. V was shortened by 3 bases and J by 3 bases, with 9 bases between the two germline ends. CDR3 loop: CASSLGTVNQPQHF. CDR3 sequence (DNA): TGTGCCAGCAGTTTGGGGACGGTCAATCAGCCCCAGCATTTT.

This clonotype was detected a few times. The V call is TRBV29-1, the J call TRBJ2-7, with TRBD1 matching 10 bases. J was trimmed by 2 bases and V by 3 bases; bases with no gene match: 4. Germline CDR1 reads SQVTM; CDR2 reads ANQGSEA. The CDR3 sequence is 14 residues long. The CDR3 nucleotides are TGCAGCGTTGATGGAGGACAGGGGGCCTACGAGCAGTACTTC. Translated: CSVDGGQGAYEQYF.

This clonotype was counted a few times. This chain links TRBV7-9 with TRBJ2-5; D not certain. Trimming removed 8 bases from V and 2 bases from J, with 9 bases in between. The CDR3 consists of 12 residues. Germline lookup yields CDR1 SEHNR and CDR2 FQNEAQ (reference sequence). This CDR3 reads CASGRAQETQYF. In DNA form, the CDR3 reads TGTGCCAGCGGACGGGCTCAAGAGACCCAGTACTTC. The full variable domain, its missing parts supplied by reference TRBV7-9 and TRBJ2-5, is DTGVSQNPRHKITKRGQNVTFRCDPISEHNRLYWYRQTLGQGPEFLTYFQNEAQLEKSRLLSDRFSAERPKGSFSTLEIQRTEQGDSAMYLCASGRAQETQYFGPGTRLLVL.